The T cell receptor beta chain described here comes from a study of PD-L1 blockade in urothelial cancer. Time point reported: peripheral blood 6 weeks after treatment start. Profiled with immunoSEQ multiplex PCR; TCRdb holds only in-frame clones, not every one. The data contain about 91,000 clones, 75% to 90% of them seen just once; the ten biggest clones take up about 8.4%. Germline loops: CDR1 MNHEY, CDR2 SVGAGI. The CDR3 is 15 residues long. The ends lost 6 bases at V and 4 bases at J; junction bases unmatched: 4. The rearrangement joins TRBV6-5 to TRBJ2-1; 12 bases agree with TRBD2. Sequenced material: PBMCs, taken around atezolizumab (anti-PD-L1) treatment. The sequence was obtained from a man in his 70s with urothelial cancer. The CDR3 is CASSRLAGAYNEQFF. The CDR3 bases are TGTGCCAGCAGCCGACTAGCGGGAGCTTACAATGAGCAGTTCTTC.